This T cell receptor beta chain was obtained from a study of beta chain features in type 1 diabetes. Study-level points and caveats: Within patients, naive, central memory and Treg TCRB repertoires seemed more similar than within healthy donors.

As to this clone: The antigen remains undetermined.

With V trimmed by 5 bases and J by 3 bases, 4 bases remained unmatched. The CDR3 loop spans 15 amino acids. CDR1 is SGHTA, CDR2 FQGNSA, per germline. What was sequenced were expressed TCRB transcripts, since all of the isolated RNA had been reverse transcribed. The table came from immunoSEQ multiplex PCR; TCRdb's copy has only in-frame clones and leaves some out. This sample has roughly 240,000 clones, with under 70% found just once. This TCR was sampled from a man in his thirties or forties in good health. This chain joins TRBV7-2 and TRBJ2-1, with TRBD2 identical over 10 bases. The sequenced sample was naive CD4+ T cells from blood. The CDR3 nucleotides read TGTGCCAGCAGCCTCATAGCGGGAGGCTACAATGAGCAGTTCTTC. Translating gives CASSLIAGGYNEQFF.